Each of the 21 T cell receptor beta chains below was sequenced from the same sample in a study of T cells in Graves' hyperthyroidism and ophthalmopathy. Using RNA transcripts as the source, TCR beta CDR3 regions were amplified. The HTBI primer set served for first-round RT-PCR of the TCR CDR3. One entry per CDR3 protein results from TCRdb running MiXCR on the multiplex PCR reads. The table has hundreds of thousands of distinct CDR3 sequences, approximately 13% seen once. The sample consisted of blood. Receptors were obtained from a woman aged 25 to 39 with Graves' hyperthyroidism that later progressed to Graves' ophthalmopathy.

This clonotype was counted many times. The V gene is TRBV7-9, the J gene TRBJ2-1; 9 nucleotides line up with TRBD2. This CDR3 has 17 amino acids. Germline V gives CDR1 SEHNR, CDR2 FQNEAQ (reference sequence). J gave up 0 bases and V 6 bases, and 9 bases lay outside the gene matches. Written as DNA, the CDR3 is TGTGCCAGCAGTGCAAGCGGGAGGAGGAGCTCCTACAATGAGCAGTTCTTC. Its protein product is CASSASGRRSSYNEQFF.

A note on this clonotype: This may be a read error: a much more frequent sequence differs by one nucleotide. The V gene is TRBV12-3 or TRBV12-4, the J gene TRBJ1-2; possible D gene TRBD1, 5 bases. The CDR3 contains 16 residues. The CDR3 DNA reads as TGTGCCAGCAGGGCCCGCGGAGGGGATGATAACCATGGCTACACCTTC. Residues: CASRARGGDDNHGYTF.

The count of this clonotype is one. This may come from a read error, since a much larger clone is one base off. CDR3 sequence (DNA): TGTGCCAGCTCGACCGGGACTAGCGCCGCAGATACGCAGTATTTT. Encoded protein: CASSTGTSAADTQYF. The V call is TRBV6-1, the J call TRBJ2-3, with 10 positions matching TRBD2. The V gene's germline CDR1 is MNHNS and CDR2 SASEGT. The CDR3 has 15 amino acids. The V segment lost 8 bases and the J segment 4 bases; nucleotides outside the gene matches: 9.

The chain recombines TRBV29-1 with TRBJ2-2, with 7 nucleotides matching TRBD1. The CDR3 covers 14 residues. The germline CDR1 and CDR2 sequences are SQVTM and ANQGSEA. The CDR3, as DNA: TGCAGTTATCTCACAGGGGCCAACACCGGGGAGCTGTTTTTT. Residues: CSYLTGANTGELFF.

At least ten counts were recorded for this clonotype. The rearrangement links TRBV25-1 to TRBJ1-4; D may be TRBD1 (5 bases). CDR1 and CDR2 (germline): MGHDK, SYGVNS. CDR3 size: 15 residues. Trimming took 0 bases from V and 5 from J, leaving 10 bases between them. The CDR3 coding sequence is TGTGCCAGCAGTGAATATCGCCAGGGCAATGAAAAACTGTTTTTT. This sequence encodes CASSEYRQGNEKLFF.

This clonotype was recorded at least ten times. The J gene is TRBJ1-1, the V gene TRBV30, with a weak D call TRBD1 (5 bases). The V gene's germline CDR1 is GTSNPN and CDR2 SVGIG (reference sequence). This CDR3 is 13 amino acids long. The germline V and J ends were trimmed by 5 bases and 1 base, with 11 bases remaining between them. The chain's CDR3 is CAWGRGRNTEAFF. CDR3 DNA sequence: TGTGCCTGGGGGAGGGGCAGGAACACTGAAGCTTTCTTT.

This clonotype was recorded at least ten times. The V gene is TRBV7-2, the J gene TRBJ1-2, with a possible D match to TRBD1 (6 bases). Trimming removed 5 bases at V and 2 bases at J, with 15 bases between. Germline CDR1 is SGHTA and CDR2 is FQGNSA. This CDR3 spans 15 amino acids. The CDR3 DNA reads TGTGCCAGCAGCCAACAGGGAGTCGGCAACTATGGCTACACCTTC. Amino acid sequence: CASSQQGVGNYGYTF.

This clonotype was counted only a few times. V and J are TRBV5-5 and TRBJ1-4; a weak D match, TRBD1 (5 bases). CDR1 SGHKS and CDR2 YYEKEE come from the germline V gene (reference sequence). The CDR3 spans 14 residues. The germline V and J ends were trimmed by 0 bases and 10 bases, with 13 bases remaining between them. This chain's CDR3 is CASSLVPGSVKLFF. CDR3 coding DNA: TGTGCCAGCAGCTTGGTGCCAGGGTCTGTAAAACTGTTTTTT.

This clonotype was seen ten or more times. The CDR3 nucleotides are TGCGCCAGCAGCTTGGCCCCCACGGCCGGGGAGCTGTTTTTT. It encodes CASSLAPTAGELFF. The rearrangement joins TRBV5-1 to TRBJ2-2; no definite D call. Trimming removed 0 bases from V and 6 bases from J, with 9 bases in between. The CDR3 has 14 amino acids. Per germline, CDR1 SGHRS and CDR2 YFSETQ.

This clonotype was counted between two and nine times. V is TRBV5-1 and J is TRBJ2-7, with 13 bases fitting TRBD2. CDR1 is SGHRS, CDR2 YFSETQ, per germline. Trimming at V came to 4 bases and at J to 5 bases, leaving 3 bases not matched to a gene. The CDR3 is made up of 14 amino acids. CDR3 residues: CASSPGLAGNEQYF. For the CDR3, the DNA is TGCGCCAGCAGCCCGGGACTAGCGGGAAACGAGCAGTACTTC.

This clonotype has more than one count but fewer than ten. The germline gene is not matched at one end of the junction; a read error may be the cause. The rearrangement links TRBV4-2 to TRBJ2-2; D might be TRBD2 (7 bases). CDR3 length: 20 amino acids. Germline loops: CDR1 LGHNA, CDR2 YNFKEQ. CDR3 loop: CASSQDLIGGGGRNPGELFF. CDR3 DNA sequence: TGTGCCAGCAGCCAAGATCTTATTGGGGGCGGGGGTAGGAACCCCGGGGAGCTGTTTTTT.

This clonotype was seen repeatedly, ten times or more. The chain recombines TRBV20-1 with TRBJ2-1; D gene ambiguous. This CDR3 is 13 amino acids long. V lost 4 bases to trimming and J lost 5 bases, with 12 bases between them. Germline assignment: CDR1 DFQATT and CDR2 SNEGSKA (reference sequence). The CDR3, as DNA: TGCAGTGCTATTCTCGATACGGACAATGAGCAGTTCTTC. Translation: CSAILDTDNEQFF.

The genes are TRBV24-1 and TRBJ2-1; D not certain. Germline V gene lookup returns CDR1 KGHDR and CDR2 SFDVKD. This CDR3 spans 13 amino acids. Trimming removed 11 bases from V and 5 bases from J, with 15 bases in between. The CDR3 DNA follows: TGTGCCATTTCATTTTCGGCTGACAATGAGCAGTTCTTC. As protein: CAISFSADNEQFF.

This clonotype occurred many times. This chain uses TRBV12-5 with TRBJ2-3, with 8 nucleotides matching TRBD1. This CDR3 has 18 amino acids. Germline V gene sequence: CDR1 LGHNT, CDR2 FRNRAP. With V trimmed by 1 base and J by 4 bases, 13 bases remained unmatched. CDR3 residues: CASGLERKTGVLPDTQYF. Written as DNA, the CDR3 is TGTGCTAGTGGTTTGGAAAGAAAGACAGGGGTCCTCCCAGATACGCAGTATTTT.

The gene calls are TRBV4-1 and TRBJ2-2; D possibly corresponds to TRBD1 (5 bases). Germline CDR1 MGHRA, CDR2 YSYEKL. Trimming took off 0 bases at V and 1 base at J, with 9 bases between the two ends. The CDR3 contains 16 residues. CDR3 in DNA: TGCGCCAGCAGCCAAGATGGCCAGGGGAACACCGGGGAGCTGTTTTTT. Amino acid sequence: CASSQDGQGNTGELFF.

This clonotype was detected many times. This chain uses TRBV6-5 with TRBJ2-3; D is unresolved. There are 13 residues in the CDR3. With 4 bases removed from V and 2 bases from J, the gap between germline ends came to 7 bases. Germline V gene data show CDR1 as MNHEY and CDR2 as SVGAGI. Here the CDR3 reads CASSFSVTDTQYF. The CDR3 nucleotides read TGTGCCAGCAGTTTCTCGGTCACAGATACGCAGTATTTT.

The sample holds a few counts of this clonotype. The chain links TRBV4-1 to TRBJ2-7; a possible D gene is TRBD2 (5 bases). Germline CDR1 MGHRA, CDR2 YSYEKL. With 4 bases removed from V and 7 bases from J, the gap between germline ends came to 17 bases. The CDR3 is 14 amino acids. Here the CDR3 DNA reads TGCGCCAGCAGCCCGCCACTAGAGACGGGGGAGCAGTACTTC. As protein: CASSPPLETGEQYF.

Many counts were recorded for this clonotype. The V and J genes are TRBV2 and TRBJ2-5, with D hard to call. CDR1 SNHLY and CDR2 FYNNEI come from the germline V gene. Trimming cost V 2 bases and J 0 bases, with 10 bases left between them. This CDR3 spans 15 amino acids. The CDR3 loop reads CASSERAAHQETQYF. In DNA, the CDR3 is TGTGCCAGCAGTGAACGGGCGGCCCACCAAGAGACCCAGTACTTC.

Many counts were recorded for this clonotype. The V call is TRBV12-3 or TRBV12-4, the J call TRBJ1-2, with no clear D. Trimming left V 1 base short and J 5 bases short, with 11 bases between. The length of the CDR3 is 14 residues. As DNA, the CDR3 is TGTGCCAGCAGTTTAGGGTCGGGCGGATATGGCTACACCTTC. Protein sequence: CASSLGSGGYGYTF.

The genes are TRBV11-1 and TRBJ2-1; the match to TRBD2 covers 7 bases. Trimming cost V 2 bases and J 0 bases; bases outside gene matches: 4. CDR1 and CDR2 from the germline V gene are SGHAT and FQDESV (reference sequence). This CDR3 contains 16 residues. CDR3 sequence: CASSLSGTNSYNEQFF. CDR3 DNA: TGTGCCAGCAGCTTAAGCGGGACGAACTCCTACAATGAGCAGTTCTTC.

The gene calls are TRBV4-1 and TRBJ1-6, with D unclear. V lost 4 bases, J lost 6 bases, and 16 bases lay in between. The CDR3 covers 16 residues. In germline, CDR1 is MGHRA, CDR2 YSYEKL. CDR3 sequence (DNA): TGCGCCAGCAGCCGAGCCGGACCTGCCGTTAATTCACCCCTCCACTTT. Its translation is CASSRAGPAVNSPLHF.